This T cell receptor beta chain was sequenced for a study of blood T cells in healthy people across ages. Trimming cost V 0 bases and J 1 base, with 13 bases left between them. Germline V gene lookup returns CDR1 SGHTA and CDR2 FQGNSA. This CDR3 region has 16 residues. Alongside a J-beta primer mix, a sample-barcoded 5' primer served in a second PCR lasting 7 to 11 cycles. TCRdb re-analysed the 5' RACE reads in MiXCR, keeping a single row per CDR3 protein. The sample includes some 320,000 distinct CDR3 sequences, roughly 26% seen only once; the top ten take around 29%. The receptor comes from a woman in her seventies in good health. The sequenced material came from blood. This chain connects TRBV7-2 to TRBJ2-7, with D uncertain. The CDR3 bases are TGTGCCAGCAGCTTAGCTGAGGCAGGTGGTTCCTACGAGCAGTACTTC. Amino acid sequence: CASSLAEAGGSYEQYF. The whole variable domain, filled in from reference TRBV7-2 and TRBJ2-7, reads GAGVSQSPSNKVTEKGKDVELRCDPISGHTALYWYRQSLGQGLEFLIYFQGNSAPDKSGLPSDRFSAERTGGSVSTLTIQRTQQEDSAVYLCASSLAEAGGSYEQYFGPGTRLTVT.